The clone carrying this T cell receptor beta chain was picked up a small number of times. Antigen specificity is unknown. The data belong to a study of regulatory T cells in long-lasting Graves disease. Study overall: Graves' patients diagnosed newly had used antithyroid drugs under 3 months. Study-level points and caveats: Tissue studied was limited to peripheral blood, excluding thyroid tissue.

V lost 11 bases and J lost 3; bases outside the gene matches: 14. The CDR3 length is 17 residues. CDR1 and CDR2 (germline): SEHNR, FQNEAQ (reference sequence). HTBI primers from iRepertoire and Arm-PCR of CDR3 regions yielded the TCR beta libraries. Under the authors' procedure: Among the samples, roughly 61 TRBV and 14 TRBJ segments were identified. In TCRdb, the multiplex PCR reads were re-called with MiXCR into one record per CDR3 protein. It is TCRdb's table, rather than the study itself, that gives the V and J calls and clone size. Of 540,000 or so distinct CDR3 sequences listed, less than 15% are singletons. Time point indicated: newly diagnosed GD, antithyroid drugs for less than 3 months. PBMC RNA was the source of the TCR library. These records were also assigned to another study, of T cells in Graves' hyperthyroidism and ophthalmopathy.

This chain joins TRBV7-9 and TRBJ2-6; TRBD1 aligns across 9 bases. Specimen: peripheral blood mononuclear cells (PBMCs), collected at new diagnosis, from a patient treated with antithyroid drugs. The TCR sequence derives from a man aged 25 to 40 with Graves disease. CDR3 nucleotide sequence: TGTGCCGGATTGTCCCGGGACAGGGTTAGTGGGGCCAACGTCCTGACTTTC. This sequence encodes CAGLSRDRVSGANVLTF.